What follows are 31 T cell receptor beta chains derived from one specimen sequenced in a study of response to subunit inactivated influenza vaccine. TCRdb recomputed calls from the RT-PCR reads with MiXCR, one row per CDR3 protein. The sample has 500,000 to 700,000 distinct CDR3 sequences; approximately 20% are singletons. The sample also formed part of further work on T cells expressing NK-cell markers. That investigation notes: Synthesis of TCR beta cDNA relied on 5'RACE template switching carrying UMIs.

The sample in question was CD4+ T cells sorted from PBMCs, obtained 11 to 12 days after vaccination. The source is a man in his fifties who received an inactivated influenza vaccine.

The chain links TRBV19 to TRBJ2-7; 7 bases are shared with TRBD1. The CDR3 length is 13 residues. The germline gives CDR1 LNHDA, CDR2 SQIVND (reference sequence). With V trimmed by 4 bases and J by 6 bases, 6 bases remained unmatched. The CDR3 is CASSTQTGSEQYF. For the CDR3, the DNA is TGTGCCAGTAGTACCCAGACAGGGAGCGAGCAGTACTTC.

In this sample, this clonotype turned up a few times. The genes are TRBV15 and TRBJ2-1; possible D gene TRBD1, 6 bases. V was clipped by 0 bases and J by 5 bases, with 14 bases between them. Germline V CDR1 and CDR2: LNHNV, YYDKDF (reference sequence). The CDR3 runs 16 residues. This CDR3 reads CATSRDSPGVHNEQFF. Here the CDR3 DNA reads TGTGCCACCAGCAGAGATTCCCCAGGGGTCCACAATGAGCAGTTCTTC.

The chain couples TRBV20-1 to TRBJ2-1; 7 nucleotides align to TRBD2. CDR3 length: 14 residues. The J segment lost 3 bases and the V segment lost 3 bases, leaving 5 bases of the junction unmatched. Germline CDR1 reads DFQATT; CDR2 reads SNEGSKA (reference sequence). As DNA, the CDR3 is TGCAGTGCTAGCGGCCAGCGGGGCTACAATGAGCAGTTCTTC. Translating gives CSASGQRGYNEQFF.

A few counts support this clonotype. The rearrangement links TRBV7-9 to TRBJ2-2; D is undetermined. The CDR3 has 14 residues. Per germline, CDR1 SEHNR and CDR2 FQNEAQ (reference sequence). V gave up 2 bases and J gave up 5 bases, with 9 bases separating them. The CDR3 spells CASSLPTLTGELFF. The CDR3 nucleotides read TGTGCCAGCAGCTTACCCACACTTACCGGGGAGCTGTTTTTT. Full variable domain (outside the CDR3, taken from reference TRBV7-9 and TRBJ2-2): DTGVSQNPRHKITKRGQNVTFRCDPISEHNRLYWYRQTLGQGPEFLTYFQNEAQLEKSRLLSDRFSAERPKGSFSTLEIQRTEQGDSAMYLCASSLPTLTGELFFGEGSRLTVL.

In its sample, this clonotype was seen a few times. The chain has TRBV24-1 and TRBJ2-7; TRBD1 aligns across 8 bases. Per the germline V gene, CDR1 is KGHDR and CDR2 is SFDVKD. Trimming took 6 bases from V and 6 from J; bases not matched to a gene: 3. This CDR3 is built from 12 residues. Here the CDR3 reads CATSQGASEQYF. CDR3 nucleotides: TGTGCCACCAGTCAGGGGGCGAGCGAGCAGTACTTC.

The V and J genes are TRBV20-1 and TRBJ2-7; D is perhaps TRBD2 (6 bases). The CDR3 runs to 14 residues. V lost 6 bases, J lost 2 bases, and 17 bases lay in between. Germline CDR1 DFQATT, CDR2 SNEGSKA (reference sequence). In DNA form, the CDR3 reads TGCAGTGCCAGGTCTCCAGGGAGGCCCTACGAGCAGTACTTC. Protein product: CSARSPGRPYEQYF.

The CDR3 loop is CAITQPGGGTEAFF. Here the CDR3 DNA reads TGTGCCATCACTCAGCCCGGCGGGGGCACTGAAGCTTTCTTT. The chain recombines TRBV10-3 with TRBJ1-1; D is perhaps TRBD1 (5 bases). The length of the CDR3 is 14 residues. Germline values: CDR1 ENHRY, CDR2 SYGVKD. Trimming pared 7 bases from V and 4 bases from J, leaving 16 bases between.

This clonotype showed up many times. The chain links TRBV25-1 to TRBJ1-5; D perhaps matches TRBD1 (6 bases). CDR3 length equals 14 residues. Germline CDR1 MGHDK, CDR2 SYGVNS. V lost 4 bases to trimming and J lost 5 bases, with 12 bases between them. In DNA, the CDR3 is TGTGCCAGCAGTGCACAGGGACTGCATCAGCCCCAGCATTTT. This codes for CASSAQGLHQPQHF. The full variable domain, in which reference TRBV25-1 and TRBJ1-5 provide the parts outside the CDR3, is EADIYQTPRYLVIGTGKKITLECSQTMGHDKMYWYQQDPGMELHLIHYSYGVNSTEKGDLSSESTVSRIRTEHFPLTLESARPSHTSQYLCASSAQGLHQPQHFGDGTRLSIL.

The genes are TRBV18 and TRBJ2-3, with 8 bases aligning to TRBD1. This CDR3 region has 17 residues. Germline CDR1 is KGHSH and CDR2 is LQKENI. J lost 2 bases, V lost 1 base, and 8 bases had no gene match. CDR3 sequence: CASSPLFRTGNTDTQYF. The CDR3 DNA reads TGTGCCAGCTCACCACTATTCCGGACAGGGAACACAGATACGCAGTATTTT.

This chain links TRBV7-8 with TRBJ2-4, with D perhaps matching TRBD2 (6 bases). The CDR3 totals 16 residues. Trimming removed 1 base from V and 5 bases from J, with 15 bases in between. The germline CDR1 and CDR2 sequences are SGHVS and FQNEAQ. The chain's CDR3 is CASSLVRWGGQNIQYF. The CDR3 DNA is TGTGCCAGCAGCTTAGTGAGGTGGGGAGGCCAAAACATTCAGTACTTC.

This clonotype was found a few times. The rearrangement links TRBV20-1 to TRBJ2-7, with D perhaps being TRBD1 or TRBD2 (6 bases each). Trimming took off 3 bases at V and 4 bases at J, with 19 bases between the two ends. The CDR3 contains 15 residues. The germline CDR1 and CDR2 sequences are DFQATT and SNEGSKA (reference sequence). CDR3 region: CSASRQAKGGYEQYF. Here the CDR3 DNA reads TGCAGTGCTAGTCGGCAAGCCAAGGGGGGTTACGAGCAGTACTTC.

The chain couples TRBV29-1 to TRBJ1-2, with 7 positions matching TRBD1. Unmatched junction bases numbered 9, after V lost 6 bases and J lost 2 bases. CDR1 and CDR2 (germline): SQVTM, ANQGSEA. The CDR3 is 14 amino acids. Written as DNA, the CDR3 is TGCAGCGTCGCTGGGGGACAGAGGAACTATGGCTACACCTTC. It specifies CSVAGGQRNYGYTF.

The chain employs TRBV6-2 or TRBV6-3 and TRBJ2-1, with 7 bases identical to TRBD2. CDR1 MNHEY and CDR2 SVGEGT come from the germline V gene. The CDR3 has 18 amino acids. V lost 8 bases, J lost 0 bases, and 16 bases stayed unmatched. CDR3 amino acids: CASLGLTAGKSSYNEQFF. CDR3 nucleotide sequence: TGTGCCAGCTTGGGGTTGACAGCGGGGAAGAGCTCCTACAATGAGCAGTTCTTC.

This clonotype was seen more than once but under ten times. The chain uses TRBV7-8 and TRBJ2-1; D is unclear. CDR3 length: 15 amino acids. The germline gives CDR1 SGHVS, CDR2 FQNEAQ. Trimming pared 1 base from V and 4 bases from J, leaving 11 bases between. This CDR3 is CASSLVRQLYNEQFF. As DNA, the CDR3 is TGTGCCAGCAGCTTAGTCCGGCAGTTGTACAATGAGCAGTTCTTC.

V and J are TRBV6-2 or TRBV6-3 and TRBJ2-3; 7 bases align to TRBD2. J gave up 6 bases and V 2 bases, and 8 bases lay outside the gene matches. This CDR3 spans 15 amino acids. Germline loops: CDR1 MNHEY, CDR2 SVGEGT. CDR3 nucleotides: TGTGCCAGCAGTTACAGGCTAGCGGTCTCGGATACGCAGTATTTT. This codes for CASSYRLAVSDTQYF.

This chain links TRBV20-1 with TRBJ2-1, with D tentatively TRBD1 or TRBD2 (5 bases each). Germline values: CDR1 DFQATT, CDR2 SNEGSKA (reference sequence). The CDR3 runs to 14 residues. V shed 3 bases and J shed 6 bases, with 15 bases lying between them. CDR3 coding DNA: TGCAGTGCTAGTGGGGCTCTAGCTTCCAATGAGCAGTTCTTC. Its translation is CSASGALASNEQFF.

In nucleotides, the CDR3 is TGTGCCACCAGCAGAGTGGGGGGGTGGACAGGAGACTACAATGAGCAGTTCTTC. Its translation is CATSRVGGWTGDYNEQFF. The chain joins TRBV15 to TRBJ2-1; D could derive from TRBD1 or TRBD2 (7 bases each). Trimming stripped 1 base from V and 3 bases from J, with 19 bases between. This CDR3 is built from 18 residues. CDR1 and CDR2 (germline): LNHNV, YYDKDF (reference sequence). Based on the CDR3 plus reference TRBV15 and TRBJ2-1, the full variable domain is DAMVIQNPRYQVTQFGKPVTLSCSQTLNHNVMYWYQQKSSQAPKLLFHYYDKDFNNEADTPDNFQSRRPNTSFCFLDIRSPGLGDTAMYLCATSRVGGWTGDYNEQFFGPGTRLTVL.

The CDR3 DNA follows: TGTGCCAGCAGCTTAAGGGGGCTAGAGGGCAATCAGCCCCAGCATTTT. Residues: CASSLRGLEGNQPQHF. The V gene is TRBV7-8, the J gene TRBJ1-5; 7 nucleotides match TRBD1. Trimming removed 2 bases from V and 2 bases from J; junction bases left unmatched: 6. The CDR3 loop spans 16 amino acids. Germline lookup yields CDR1 SGHVS and CDR2 FQNEAQ.

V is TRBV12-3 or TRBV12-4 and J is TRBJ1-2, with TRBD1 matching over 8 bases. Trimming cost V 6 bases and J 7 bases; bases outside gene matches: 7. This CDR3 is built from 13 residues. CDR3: CASRPDRASGYTF. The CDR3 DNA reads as TGTGCCAGCAGGCCGGACAGGGCCTCTGGCTACACCTTC.

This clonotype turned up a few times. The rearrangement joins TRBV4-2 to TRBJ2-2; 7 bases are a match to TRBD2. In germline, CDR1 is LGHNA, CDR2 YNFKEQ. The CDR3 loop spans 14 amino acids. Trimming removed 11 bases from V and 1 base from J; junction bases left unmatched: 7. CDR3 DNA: TGTGCCTCACGCGGGGGACTGAACACCGGGGAGCTGTTTTTT. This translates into CASRGGLNTGELFF.

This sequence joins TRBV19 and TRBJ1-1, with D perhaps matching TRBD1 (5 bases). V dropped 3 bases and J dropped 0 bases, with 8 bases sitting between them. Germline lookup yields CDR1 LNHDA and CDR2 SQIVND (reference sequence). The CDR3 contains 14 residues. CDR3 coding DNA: TGTGCCAGTAGTATTGAGGGGATGAACACTGAAGCTTTCTTT. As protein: CASSIEGMNTEAFF. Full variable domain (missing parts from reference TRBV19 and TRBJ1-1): DGGITQSPKYLFRKEGQNVTLSCEQNLNHDAMYWYRQDPGQGLRLIYYSQIVNDFQKGDIAEGYSVSREKKESFPLTVTSAQKNPTAFYLCASSIEGMNTEAFFGQGTRLTVV.

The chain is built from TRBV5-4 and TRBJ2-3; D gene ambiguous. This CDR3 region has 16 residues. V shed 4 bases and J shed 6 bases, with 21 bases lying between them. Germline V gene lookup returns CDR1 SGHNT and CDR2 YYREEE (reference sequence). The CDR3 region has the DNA TGTGCCAGCAGCCCTCGGGCCCTTCAAGAGACGGATACGCAGTATTTT. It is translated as CASSPRALQETDTQYF.

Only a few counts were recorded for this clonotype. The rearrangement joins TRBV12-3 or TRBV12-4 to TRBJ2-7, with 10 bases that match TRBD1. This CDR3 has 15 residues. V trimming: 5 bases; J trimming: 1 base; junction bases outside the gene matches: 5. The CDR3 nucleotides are TGTGCCAGCAGTCGACAGGGGGCAGGTTCCTACGAGCAGTACTTC. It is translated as CASSRQGAGSYEQYF.

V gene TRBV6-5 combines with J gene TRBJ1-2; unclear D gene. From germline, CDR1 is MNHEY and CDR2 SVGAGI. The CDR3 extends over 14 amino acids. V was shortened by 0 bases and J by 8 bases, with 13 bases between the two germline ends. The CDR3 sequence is CASSYSMVVGGYTF. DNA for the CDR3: TGTGCCAGCAGTTACTCGATGGTTGTAGGAGGCTACACCTTC.

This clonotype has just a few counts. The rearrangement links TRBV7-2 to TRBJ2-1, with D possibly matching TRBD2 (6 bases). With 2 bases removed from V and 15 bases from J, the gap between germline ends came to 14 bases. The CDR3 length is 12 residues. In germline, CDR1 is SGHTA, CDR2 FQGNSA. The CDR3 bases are TGTGCCAGCAGCTTAAGCGGAGGGGTTGGGTTCTTC. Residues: CASSLSGGVGFF. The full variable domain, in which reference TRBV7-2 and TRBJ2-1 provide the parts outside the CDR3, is GAGVSQSPSNKVTEKGKDVELRCDPISGHTALYWYRQSLGQGLEFLIYFQGNSAPDKSGLPSDRFSAERTGGSVSTLTIQRTQQEDSAVYLCASSLSGGVGFFGPGTRLTVL.

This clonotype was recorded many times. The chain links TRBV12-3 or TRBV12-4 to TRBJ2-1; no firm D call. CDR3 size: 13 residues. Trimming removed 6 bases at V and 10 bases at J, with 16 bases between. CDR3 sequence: CASSQADGAEQFF. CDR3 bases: TGTGCCAGCAGCCAAGCCGACGGAGCGGAGCAGTTCTTC.

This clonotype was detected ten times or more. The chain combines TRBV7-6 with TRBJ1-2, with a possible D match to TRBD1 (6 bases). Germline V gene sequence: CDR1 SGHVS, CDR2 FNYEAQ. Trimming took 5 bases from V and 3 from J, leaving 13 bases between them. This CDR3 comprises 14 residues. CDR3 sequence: CASSPRGADYGYTF. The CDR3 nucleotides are TGTGCCAGCAGCCCGAGGGGGGCGGACTATGGCTACACCTTC.

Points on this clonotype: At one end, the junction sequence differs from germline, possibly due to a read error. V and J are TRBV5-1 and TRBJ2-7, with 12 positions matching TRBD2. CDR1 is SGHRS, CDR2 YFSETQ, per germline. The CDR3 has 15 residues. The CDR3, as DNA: TGTGCCAGCAGCTCCGGACTAGCGGGATCCTACGAGCAGTACTTC. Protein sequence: CASSSGLAGSYEQYF.

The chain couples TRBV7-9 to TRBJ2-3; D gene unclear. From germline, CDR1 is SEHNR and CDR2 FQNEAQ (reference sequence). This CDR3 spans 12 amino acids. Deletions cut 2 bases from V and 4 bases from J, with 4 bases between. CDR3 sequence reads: CASSLPSDTQYF. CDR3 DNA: TGTGCCAGCAGCTTACCGTCAGATACGCAGTATTTT.

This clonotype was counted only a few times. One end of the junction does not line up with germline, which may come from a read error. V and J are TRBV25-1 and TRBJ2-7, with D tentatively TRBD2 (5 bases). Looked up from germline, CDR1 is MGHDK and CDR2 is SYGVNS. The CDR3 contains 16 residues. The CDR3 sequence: CACSEIGRGAAYEQYF. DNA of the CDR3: TGTGCCTGCAGTGAAATTGGCCGAGGAGCGGCTTACGAGCAGTACTTC.

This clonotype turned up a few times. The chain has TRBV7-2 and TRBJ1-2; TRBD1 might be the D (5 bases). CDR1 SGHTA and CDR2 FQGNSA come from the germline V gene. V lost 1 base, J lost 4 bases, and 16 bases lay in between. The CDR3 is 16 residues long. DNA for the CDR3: TGTGCCAGCAGCTTAGGAGGGGTGAGGGCGAGCTATGGCTACACCTTC. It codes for CASSLGGVRASYGYTF.